This T cell receptor (beta chain) was obtained from a study of T cell repertoires in cytomegalovirus infection. The wider study: Evidence of both CMV infection and a matching HLA type came from public TCR beta signatures.

CDR1 and CDR2 (germline): MGHRA, YSYEKL. There are 17 residues in the CDR3. With 0 bases removed from V and 0 bases from J, the gap between germline ends came to 13 bases. A single record per CDR3 protein comes from TCRdb applying MiXCR to the reads. This table has approximately 500,000 distinct CDR3 sequences, about 15% appearing once. Details on this clonotype: Its antigen is unknown.

Study-level findings and limits: The response measured ex vivo was dominated by TCR beta clonotypes (HLA-C-restricted and CMV-specific). Cumulative public TCR beta family frequency identified CMV carriers with the relevant HLA.

Sequencing was carried out using CD8+ T cells from PBMCs. This TCR was sampled from a human donor in good health (CMV status not recorded). Some clones in this sample may be carry-over from other donors' samples. The rearrangement links TRBV4-1 to TRBJ2-3; D is ambiguous. The CDR3: CASSQDETGPSTDTQYF. The CDR3 DNA follows: TGCGCCAGCAGCCAAGATGAGACCGGACCTAGCACAGATACGCAGTATTTT.